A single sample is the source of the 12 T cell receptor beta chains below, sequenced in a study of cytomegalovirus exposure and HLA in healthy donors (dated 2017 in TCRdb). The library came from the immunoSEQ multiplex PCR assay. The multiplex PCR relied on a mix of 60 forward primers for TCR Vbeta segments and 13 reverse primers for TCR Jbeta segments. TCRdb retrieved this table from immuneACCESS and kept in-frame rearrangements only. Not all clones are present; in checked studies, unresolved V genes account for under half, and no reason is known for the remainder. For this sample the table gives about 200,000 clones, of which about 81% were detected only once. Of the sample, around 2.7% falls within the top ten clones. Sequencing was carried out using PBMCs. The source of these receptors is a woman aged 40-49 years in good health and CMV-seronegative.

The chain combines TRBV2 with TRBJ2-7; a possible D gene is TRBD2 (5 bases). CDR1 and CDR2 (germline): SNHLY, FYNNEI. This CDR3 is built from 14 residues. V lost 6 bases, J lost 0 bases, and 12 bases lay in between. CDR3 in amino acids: CASSQAETSYEQYF. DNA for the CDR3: TGTGCCAGCAGCCAAGCGGAAACCTCCTACGAGCAGTACTTC.

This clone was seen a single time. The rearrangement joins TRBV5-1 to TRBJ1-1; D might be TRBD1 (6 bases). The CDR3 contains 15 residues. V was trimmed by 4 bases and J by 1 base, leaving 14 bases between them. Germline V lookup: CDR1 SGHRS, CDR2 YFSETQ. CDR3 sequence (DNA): TGCGCCAGCAGCATACAGGGTAGAGGGAACACTGAAGCTTTCTTT. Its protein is CASSIQGRGNTEAFF.

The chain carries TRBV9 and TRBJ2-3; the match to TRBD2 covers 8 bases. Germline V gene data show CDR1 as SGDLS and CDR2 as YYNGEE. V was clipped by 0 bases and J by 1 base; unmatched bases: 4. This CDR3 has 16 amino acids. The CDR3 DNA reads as TGTGCCAGCAGCGTAGCAGGGCGGGAGGGCACAGATACGCAGTATTTT. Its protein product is CASSVAGREGTDTQYF.

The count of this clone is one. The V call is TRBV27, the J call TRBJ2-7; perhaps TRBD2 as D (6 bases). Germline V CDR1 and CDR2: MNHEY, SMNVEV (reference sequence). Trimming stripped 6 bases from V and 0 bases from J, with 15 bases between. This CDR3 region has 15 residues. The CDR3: CASRTRLASSYEQYF. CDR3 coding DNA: TGTGCCAGCAGAACCCGGCTAGCGTCCTCCTACGAGCAGTACTTC.

This chain's CDR3 is CASSTDSLYEQYF. The CDR3, as DNA: TGTGCCAGCAGCACCGACAGCCTCTACGAGCAGTACTTC. The rearrangement joins TRBV28 to TRBJ2-7, with D tentatively TRBD1 (5 bases). V dropped 6 bases and J dropped 3 bases, with 12 bases sitting between them. The CDR3 contains 13 residues. CDR1 and CDR2 from the germline V gene are MDHEN and SYDVKM. The variable domain in full, completed from reference TRBV28 and TRBJ2-7, reads DVKVTQSSRYLVKRTGEKVFLECVQDMDHENMFWYRQDPGLGLRLIYFSYDVKMKEKGDIPEGYSVSREKKERFSLILESASTNQTSMYLCASSTDSLYEQYFGPGTRLTVT.

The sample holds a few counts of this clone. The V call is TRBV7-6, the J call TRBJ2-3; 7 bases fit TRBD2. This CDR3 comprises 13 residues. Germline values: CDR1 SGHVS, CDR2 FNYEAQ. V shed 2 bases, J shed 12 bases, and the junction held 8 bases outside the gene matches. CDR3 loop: CASSLTSGTPQYF. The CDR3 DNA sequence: TGTGCCAGCAGCTTAACGAGCGGGACCCCCCAGTATTTT.

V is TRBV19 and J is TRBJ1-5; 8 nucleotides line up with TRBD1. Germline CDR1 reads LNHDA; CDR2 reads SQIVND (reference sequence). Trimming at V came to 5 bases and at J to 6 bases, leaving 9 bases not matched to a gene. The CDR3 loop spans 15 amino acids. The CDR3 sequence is CASSSLDRASQPQHF. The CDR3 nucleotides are TGTGCCAGTAGTTCCTTGGACAGGGCCTCTCAGCCCCAGCATTTT.

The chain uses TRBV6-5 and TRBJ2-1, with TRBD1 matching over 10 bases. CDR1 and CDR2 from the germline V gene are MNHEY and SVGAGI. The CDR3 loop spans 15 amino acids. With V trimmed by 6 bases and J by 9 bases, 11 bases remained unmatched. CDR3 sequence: CASRISGQGFTEQFF. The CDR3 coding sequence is TGTGCCAGCAGGATATCGGGACAGGGGTTTACTGAGCAGTTCTTC.

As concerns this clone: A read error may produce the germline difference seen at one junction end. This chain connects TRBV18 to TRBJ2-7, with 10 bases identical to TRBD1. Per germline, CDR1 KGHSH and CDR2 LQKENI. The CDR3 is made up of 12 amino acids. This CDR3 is CASSPQEGQGSF. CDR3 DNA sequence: TGTGCCAGCTCACCACAAGAGGGACAGGGGTCCTTC.

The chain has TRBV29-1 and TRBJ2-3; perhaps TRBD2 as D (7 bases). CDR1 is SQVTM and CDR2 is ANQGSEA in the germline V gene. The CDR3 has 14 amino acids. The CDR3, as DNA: TGCACCTCGAATAGGGGGGGGAGCACAGATACGCAGTATTTT. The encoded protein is CTSNRGGSTDTQYF.

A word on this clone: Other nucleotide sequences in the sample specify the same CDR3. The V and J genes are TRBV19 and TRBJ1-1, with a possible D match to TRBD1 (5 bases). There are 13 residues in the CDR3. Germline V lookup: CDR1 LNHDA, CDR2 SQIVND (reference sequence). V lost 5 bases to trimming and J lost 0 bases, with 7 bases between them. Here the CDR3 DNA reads TGTGCCAGTAGTGGACAATTGAACACTGAAGCTTTCTTT. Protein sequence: CASSGQLNTEAFF. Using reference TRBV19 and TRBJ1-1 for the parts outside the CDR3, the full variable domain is DGGITQSPKYLFRKEGQNVTLSCEQNLNHDAMYWYRQDPGQGLRLIYYSQIVNDFQKGDIAEGYSVSREKKESFPLTVTSAQKNPTAFYLCASSGQLNTEAFFGQGTRLTVV.

The CDR3 spells CASSPGGGEQYF. CDR3 in DNA: TGTGCCAGCAGTCCCGGGGGGGGCGAGCAGTACTTC. The gene calls are TRBV28 and TRBJ2-7; 8 bases agree with TRBD2. The germline CDR1 and CDR2 sequences are MDHEN and SYDVKM. V lost 5 bases, J lost 6 bases, and 3 bases stayed unmatched. This CDR3 is built from 12 residues.